Listed below are T cell receptor beta chains from one sample, sequenced in a study of CD8 T cells in ankylosing spondylitis. One entry per CDR3 protein, called by TCRdb with MiXCR from the 5' RACE reads. The sample holds about 220,000 distinct CDR3 sequences, approximately 7.4% seen once. The sequenced material came from blood, either unsorted or a sorted T cell fraction (not recorded which). These receptors came from a male donor with ankylosing spondylitis. The CDR3 runs from the conserved cysteine through the conserved F or W. D genes are given only for firm matches. A row's size may be missing; if present it is once, few, many or a size class.

>TRBJ1-1|many|TRBV12-3/TRBV12-4|TRBD1
TGTGCCAGCAGTTTAGCAACCAGGGGGAGTGAAGCTTTCTTT
CASSLATRGSEAFF
>TRBJ2-3|many|TRBV25-1|.
TGTGCCAGCGCCCGGCACAGGGACACAGATACGCAGTATTTT
CASARHRDTDTQYF
>TRBJ2-7|.|TRBV30|.
TGTGCCTGGTTACAGGGATACGAGCAGTACTTC
CAWLQGYEQYF
>TRBJ2-1|.|TRBV6-1|.
TGTGCCGCTGGCAGGGGAGAATGGGACAATGAGCAGTTCTTC
CAAGRGEWDNEQFF
>TRBJ2-1|many|TRBV14|.
TGTGCCAGCAGCCAAGAAAGGCTAGCCAATGAGCAGTTCTTC
CASSQERLANEQFF
>TRBJ2-7|few|TRBV4-2|.
TGTGCCAGCAGCCAAGAATTGGACGGGAGCTACGAGCAGTACTTC
CASSQELDGSYEQYF
>TRBJ2-1|few|TRBV5-1|.
TGCGCCAGCAGCCTTACAGGGTCCTTCTACAATGAGCAGTTCTTC
CASSLTGSFYNEQFF
>TRBJ2-1|few|TRBV7-6|.
TGTGCCAGCAGCCACCGGGCTAGCTCCTACAATGAGCAGTTCTTC
CASSHRASSYNEQFF
>TRBJ2-1|.|TRBV6-2/TRBV6-3|.
TGTGCCAGCAGTCAACTGGGCTTAAATGAGCAGTTCTTC
CASSQLGLNEQFF
>TRBJ2-1|many|TRBV4-3|TRBD1
TGCGCCAGCAGGCCCGGGACAGGGGACAATGAGCAGTTCTTC
CASRPGTGDNEQFF
>TRBJ2-7|few|TRBV5-1|.
TGCGCCAGCAGCTTGGACGGGGGTAGTACCTACGAGCAGTACTTC
CASSLDGGSTYEQYF